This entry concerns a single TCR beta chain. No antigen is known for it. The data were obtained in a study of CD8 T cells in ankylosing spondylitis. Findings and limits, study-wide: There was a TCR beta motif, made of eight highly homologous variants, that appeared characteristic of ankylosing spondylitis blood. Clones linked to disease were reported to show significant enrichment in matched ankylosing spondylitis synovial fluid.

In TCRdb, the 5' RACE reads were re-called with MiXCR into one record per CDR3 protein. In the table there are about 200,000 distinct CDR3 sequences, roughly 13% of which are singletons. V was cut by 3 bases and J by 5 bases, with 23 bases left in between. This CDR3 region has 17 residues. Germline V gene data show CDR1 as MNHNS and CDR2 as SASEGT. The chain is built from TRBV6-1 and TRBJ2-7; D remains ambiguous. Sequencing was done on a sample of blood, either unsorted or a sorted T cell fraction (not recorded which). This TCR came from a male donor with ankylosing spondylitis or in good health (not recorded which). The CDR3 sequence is CASSEGFSERLNDEQYF. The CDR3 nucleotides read TGTGCCAGCAGTGAGGGCTTTTCAGAACGCCTGAACGACGAGCAGTACTTC.